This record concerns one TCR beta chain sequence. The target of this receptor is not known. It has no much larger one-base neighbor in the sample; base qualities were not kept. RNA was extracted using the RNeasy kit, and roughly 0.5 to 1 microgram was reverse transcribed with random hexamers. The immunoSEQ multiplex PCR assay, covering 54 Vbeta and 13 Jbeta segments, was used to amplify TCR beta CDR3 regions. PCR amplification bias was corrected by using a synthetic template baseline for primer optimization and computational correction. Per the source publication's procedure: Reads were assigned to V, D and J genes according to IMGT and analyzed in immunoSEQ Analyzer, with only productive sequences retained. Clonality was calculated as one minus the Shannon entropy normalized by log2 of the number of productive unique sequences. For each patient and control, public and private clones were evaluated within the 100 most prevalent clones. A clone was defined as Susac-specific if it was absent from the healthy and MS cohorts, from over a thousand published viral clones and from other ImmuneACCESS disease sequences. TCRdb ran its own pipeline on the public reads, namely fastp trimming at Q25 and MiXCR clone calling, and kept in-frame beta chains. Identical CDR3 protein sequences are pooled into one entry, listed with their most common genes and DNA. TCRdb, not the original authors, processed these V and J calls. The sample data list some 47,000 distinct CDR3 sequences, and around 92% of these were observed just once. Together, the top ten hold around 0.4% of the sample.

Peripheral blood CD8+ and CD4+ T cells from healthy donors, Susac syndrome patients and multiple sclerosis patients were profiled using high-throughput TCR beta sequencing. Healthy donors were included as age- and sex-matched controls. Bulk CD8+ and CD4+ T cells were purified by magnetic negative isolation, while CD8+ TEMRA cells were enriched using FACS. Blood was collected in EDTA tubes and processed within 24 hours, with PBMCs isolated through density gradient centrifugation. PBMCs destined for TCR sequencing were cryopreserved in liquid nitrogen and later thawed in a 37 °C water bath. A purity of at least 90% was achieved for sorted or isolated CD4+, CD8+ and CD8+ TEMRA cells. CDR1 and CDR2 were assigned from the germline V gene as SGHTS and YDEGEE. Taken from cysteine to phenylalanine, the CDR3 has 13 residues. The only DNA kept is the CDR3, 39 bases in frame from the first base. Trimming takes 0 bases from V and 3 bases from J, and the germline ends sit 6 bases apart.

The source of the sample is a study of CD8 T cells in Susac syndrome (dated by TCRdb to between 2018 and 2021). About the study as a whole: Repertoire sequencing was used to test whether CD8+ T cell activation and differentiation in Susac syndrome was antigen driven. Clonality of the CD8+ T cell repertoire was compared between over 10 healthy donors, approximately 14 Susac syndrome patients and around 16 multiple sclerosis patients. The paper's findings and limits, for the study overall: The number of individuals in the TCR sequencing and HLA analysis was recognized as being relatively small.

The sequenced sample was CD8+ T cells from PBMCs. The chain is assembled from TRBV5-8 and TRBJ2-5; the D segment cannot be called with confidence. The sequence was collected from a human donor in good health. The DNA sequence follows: TGTGCCAGCAGCTTGGGGCAGAAAGAGACCCAGTACTTC. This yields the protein CASSLGQKETQYF.